Following are 15 T cell receptor beta chains from one sample sequenced in a study of cytomegalovirus exposure and HLA in healthy donors. PCR amplification relied on 60 Vbeta primers (plus 13 Jbeta primers). Some clones are missing from TCRdb's copy, which holds only in-frame ones; the method was immunoSEQ multiplex PCR. The sample data list about 38,000 clones. The material sequenced was PBMCs. The receptor set was obtained from a man aged 40-55 years in good health and CMV-seropositive.

The chain employs TRBV6-5 and TRBJ1-2; the D is unclear. This CDR3 comprises 14 residues. CDR1 MNHEY and CDR2 SVGAGI come from the germline V gene. V lost 5 bases and J 1 base, leaving 11 bases between the germline ends. The CDR3 loop reads CASSRSQNNYGYTF. The CDR3 bases are TGTGCCAGCAGTCGGAGTCAGAATAACTATGGCTACACCTTC.

The chain employs TRBV11-2 and TRBJ1-1; D is unresolved. Trimming cost V 1 base and J 5 bases, with 14 bases left between them. The CDR3 runs 15 residues. Germline V gene lookup returns CDR1 SGHAT and CDR2 FQNNGV. The CDR3 sequence is CASSLGYERGTEAFF. CDR3 DNA sequence: TGTGCCAGCAGCTTAGGGTACGAACGAGGAACTGAAGCTTTCTTT.

The chain uses TRBV5-1 and TRBJ2-7, with 10 bases lining up with TRBD1. The CDR3 loop spans 15 amino acids. J was trimmed by 5 bases and V by 0 bases; bases with no gene match: 5. The germline V gene has CDR1 SGHRS and CDR2 YFSETQ. CDR3 nucleotides: TGCGCCAGCAGCTTGGTGGGACAGGGGAACCACGAGCAGTACTTC. Its protein product is CASSLVGQGNHEQYF.

The rearrangement joins TRBV28 to TRBJ2-7; D call uncertain. The V and J ends lost 7 bases and 2 bases respectively, with 9 bases between them. Germline V gene sequence: CDR1 MDHEN, CDR2 SYDVKM. The CDR3 contains 12 residues. As DNA, the CDR3 is TGTGCCAGCACCTTGAGCCCCTACGAGCAGTACTTC. Translating it yields CASTLSPYEQYF.

The chain recombines TRBV7-2 with TRBJ1-1; D is undetermined. The CDR3 totals 13 residues. Germline V CDR1 and CDR2: SGHTA, FQGNSA. The V end lost 6 bases, the J end lost 2 bases, and 10 bases lay between the germline ends. The CDR3 bases are TGTGCCAGCAGTGGCCAGTCCAACACTGAAGCTTTCTTT. Amino acid sequence: CASSGQSNTEAFF.

J is TRBJ1-1 and V is TRBV2; a weak D match, TRBD1 (6 bases). Germline values: CDR1 SNHLY, CDR2 FYNNEI. Trimming took off 7 bases at V and 0 bases at J, with 9 bases between the two ends. This CDR3 comprises 13 residues. CDR3 region: CASKTGMNTEAFF. The CDR3 DNA is TGTGCCAGCAAAACAGGGATGAACACTGAAGCTTTCTTT.

The V call is TRBV5-4, the J call TRBJ1-4; D may be TRBD1 (6 bases). Trimming pared 4 bases from V and 0 bases from J, leaving 13 bases between. Germline CDR1 and CDR2: SGHNT and YYREEE (reference sequence). CDR3 size: 16 residues. The chain's CDR3 is CASSLIGGPTNEKLFF. The CDR3 bases are TGTGCCAGCAGCCTTATAGGGGGACCAACTAATGAAAAACTGTTTTTT.

The chain couples TRBV7-9 to TRBJ1-4; D might be TRBD1 (6 bases). The germline V gene has CDR1 SEHNR and CDR2 FQNEAQ (reference sequence). The CDR3 extends over 16 amino acids. Between the trimmed V and J ends, which lost 5 bases and 7 bases, there was a span of 20 bases. CDR3 nucleotides: TGTGCCAGCAGCCCCCGGCCTACAGGGTTGGTTGAAAAACTGTTTTTT. Translation: CASSPRPTGLVEKLFF.

V and J are TRBV11-3 and TRBJ2-6; 7 nucleotides line up with TRBD1. This CDR3 is built from 16 residues. V shed 5 bases and J 0 bases; nucleotides not matched to a gene: 4. CDR1 SGHNT and CDR2 YENEEA come from the germline V gene. The CDR3 nucleotides are TGTGCCAGCAGCACCGGGACAGTCTCTGGGGCCAACGTCCTGACTTTC. Translation: CASSTGTVSGANVLTF.

The genes are TRBV4-3 and TRBJ1-1; D may be TRBD1 (6 bases). CDR1 and CDR2 from the germline V gene are LGHNA and YSLEER. Trimming removed 0 bases from V and 1 base from J, with 12 bases in between. This CDR3 contains 16 residues. The CDR3 DNA sequence: TGCGCCAGCAGCCAAGAGGGGTTCAGGGGGAACACTGAAGCTTTCTTT. Its protein product is CASSQEGFRGNTEAFF.

V and J are TRBV2 and TRBJ1-1; 7 bases match TRBD1. The V gene end was trimmed by 10 bases and the J gene end by 5 bases; junction bases not matched to a gene: 7. The length of the CDR3 is 12 residues. Germline CDR1 SNHLY, CDR2 FYNNEI. The CDR3 DNA is TGTGCCACCTCAGGGGGTGGAACTGAAGCTTTCTTT. Its translation: CATSGGGTEAFF.

The chain recombines TRBV4-1 with TRBJ2-6; possibly TRBD2 for D (5 bases). CDR3 length: 17 residues. Germline CDR1 and CDR2: MGHRA and YSYEKL. The V and J ends lost 4 bases and 4 bases respectively, with 17 bases between them. CDR3 region: CASSPQEGGGGANVLTF. The CDR3 DNA reads TGCGCCAGCAGCCCCCAAGAGGGTGGTGGCGGGGCCAACGTCCTGACTTTC.

V is TRBV5-6 and J is TRBJ2-1; D not resolved. This CDR3 is built from 17 residues. The germline gives CDR1 SGHDT, CDR2 YYEEEE. The germline V and J ends were trimmed by 1 base and 0 bases, with 14 bases remaining between them. For the CDR3, the DNA is TGTGCCAGCAGCTTGCTCCAATTGAGTGGCTCCTACAATGAGCAGTTCTTC. As protein: CASSLLQLSGSYNEQFF.

The V gene is TRBV11-3, the J gene TRBJ2-1; 15 bases fit TRBD2. Germline assignment: CDR1 SGHNT and CDR2 YENEEA. The CDR3 runs 19 residues. With 4 bases clipped from V and 5 bases from J, the junction kept 12 bases outside the gene matches. Written as DNA, the CDR3 is TGTGCCAGCAGCTGGGAGGGACTAGCGGGGGGAATAGCCAACAATGAGCAGTTCTTC. Its translation: CASSWEGLAGGIANNEQFF.

J is TRBJ1-3 and V is TRBV29-1, with unresolved D. The germline CDR1 and CDR2 sequences are SQVTM and ANQGSEA. CDR3 length equals 14 residues. V was cut by 4 bases and J by 2 bases, with 12 bases left in between. CDR3 loop: CSVVKDQAGNTIYF. The CDR3 bases are TGCAGCGTTGTGAAGGATCAGGCTGGAAACACCATATATTTT.